The 25 T cell receptor beta chains given below trace back to one sample, sequenced in a study of T cells in Graves' hyperthyroidism and ophthalmopathy. Amplified TCR beta CDR3 regions derived from RNA transcripts. TCR CDR3 underwent first-round RT-PCR with the HTBI primer set. From the multiplex PCR reads, TCRdb called clonotypes with MiXCR, one entry per CDR3 protein. The top ten clones hold roughly 18% of a sample with approximately 610,000 distinct CDR3 sequences, around 17% of them seen once. The specimen sequenced was blood. The receptors shown here come from a woman between 18 and 30 years old with Graves' hyperthyroidism.

The V and J genes are TRBV24-1 and TRBJ2-5; D is possibly TRBD2 (6 bases). The CDR3 is made up of 16 amino acids. Trimming cost V 2 bases and J 4 bases, with 16 bases left between them. CDR1 KGHDR and CDR2 SFDVKD come from the germline V gene. The DNA for the CDR3 is TGTGCCACCAGTGATTCCCTCCGGGGGAGGCGAGAGACCCAGTACTTC. It yields the protein CATSDSLRGRRETQYF.

Regarding this clonotype: A much larger clone differs from this one at a single base, so this may be a read error. V usage is TRBV4-1 and J usage is TRBJ2-3; perhaps TRBD2 as D (6 bases). Germline CDR1 MGHRA, CDR2 YSYEKL. The CDR3 consists of 16 residues. DNA of the CDR3: TGCGTCAGCAGCCAAGGGACTGGCCCTAGCACAGATACGCAGTATTTT. It yields the protein CVSSQGTGPSTDTQYF.

The J gene is TRBJ2-6, the V gene TRBV27; TRBD1 matches at 9 bases. Germline CDR1 reads MNHEY; CDR2 reads SMNVEV (reference sequence). The length of the CDR3 is 19 residues. J lost 0 bases, V lost 4 bases, and 10 bases had no gene match. In DNA, the CDR3 is TGTGCCAGCAGTTCCGGCTTTGGGACAGGGATCTCTGGGGCCAACGTCCTGACTTTC. Protein: CASSSGFGTGISGANVLTF.

In this sample, this clonotype turned up many times. The chain is built from TRBV5-4 and TRBJ2-3; 10 bases map to TRBD1. Germline CDR1 SGHNT, CDR2 YYREEE (reference sequence). The J segment lost 3 bases and the V segment lost 4 bases, leaving 5 bases of the junction unmatched. CDR3 length equals 15 residues. Here the CDR3 DNA reads TGTGCCAGCAGCCTAGACAGGGGGCAGACAGATACGCAGTATTTT. Translation: CASSLDRGQTDTQYF.

The chain couples TRBV20-1 to TRBJ2-3, with TRBD1 identical over 8 bases. This CDR3 region has 15 residues. Germline V CDR1 and CDR2: DFQATT, SNEGSKA (reference sequence). V was pared by 0 bases and J by 1 base, with 3 bases of the junction left unmatched. The CDR3 nucleotides read TGCAGTGCTAGAGATCCACAGGGGGGCACAGATACGCAGTATTTT. Translating gives CSARDPQGGTDTQYF.

This clonotype was counted a single time. The rearrangement links TRBV20-1 to TRBJ1-5, with D possibly matching TRBD1 (6 bases). Germline CDR1 reads DFQATT; CDR2 reads SNEGSKA (reference sequence). Trimming took off 5 bases at V and 6 bases at J, with 20 bases between the two ends. This CDR3 region has 15 residues. CDR3 sequence reads: CSAVRTETLSQPQHF. The CDR3 region has the DNA TGCAGTGCTGTACGGACAGAGACCTTGAGTCAGCCCCAGCATTTT.

The chain joins TRBV5-6 to TRBJ2-7; TRBD1 or TRBD2 may be the D gene (5 bases each). V was trimmed by 0 bases and J by 6 bases, leaving 13 bases between them. The CDR3 sequence is 14 residues long. From germline, CDR1 is SGHDT and CDR2 YYEEEE. The CDR3 DNA sequence: TGTGCCAGCAGCTTGGATTGGGGGTCGGTCGAGCAGTACTTC. Residues: CASSLDWGSVEQYF.

The chain combines TRBV28 with TRBJ1-6, with D unclear. The germline V and J ends were trimmed by 6 bases and 0 bases, with 15 bases remaining between them. This CDR3 has 17 amino acids. Per germline, CDR1 MDHEN and CDR2 SYDVKM. As DNA, the CDR3 is TGTGCCAGCAGCTCCCCTCCACATTACTCCTATAATTCACCCCTCCACTTT. This sequence encodes CASSSPPHYSYNSPLHF.

This clonotype was seen at least ten times. This chain links TRBV28 with TRBJ2-1, with TRBD2 matching over 7 bases. CDR3 length: 14 amino acids. Germline V gene sequence: CDR1 MDHEN, CDR2 SYDVKM. V trimming: 7 bases; J trimming: 8 bases; junction bases outside the gene matches: 11. The CDR3 DNA sequence: TGTGCCAGCACCTCTAACGGGGGGACGGATGAGCAGTTCTTC. Its protein is CASTSNGGTDEQFF.

There are many counts of this clonotype. The J gene is TRBJ1-2, the V gene TRBV28, with D unresolved. The V gene lost 3 bases and the J gene lost 0 bases, with 11 bases spanning the gap. The CDR3 sequence is 15 residues long. Germline values: CDR1 MDHEN, CDR2 SYDVKM. CDR3 loop: CASSLRIASNYGYTF. The CDR3 nucleotides are TGTGCCAGCAGTTTGAGGATTGCCTCTAACTATGGCTACACCTTC.

This clonotype was seen many times. This sequence joins TRBV7-8 and TRBJ1-1, with D unresolved. V dropped 6 bases and J dropped 6 bases, with 20 bases sitting between them. Germline lookup yields CDR1 SGHVS and CDR2 FQNEAQ. The CDR3 length is 15 residues. Written as DNA, the CDR3 is TGTGCCAGCAGATCCCCCGGACGAGGGATCCCTGAAGCTTTCTTT. It yields the protein CASRSPGRGIPEAFF.

The sample holds many counts of this clonotype. The chain employs TRBV6-1 and TRBJ2-1; D is possibly TRBD2 (6 bases). Germline V gene sequence: CDR1 MNHNS, CDR2 SASEGT. Trimming stripped 6 bases from V and 0 bases from J, with 15 bases between. The CDR3 loop spans 16 amino acids. The CDR3 region is CASSITGTGSYNEQFF. CDR3 bases: TGTGCCAGCAGCATAACCGGGACTGGCTCCTACAATGAGCAGTTCTTC.

Regarding this clonotype: A read error may be the cause here, since a much bigger clone is one base away. The rearrangement links TRBV2 to TRBJ2-7; D is unclear. V was cut by 5 bases and J by 4 bases, with 15 bases left in between. The CDR3 contains 14 residues. In germline, CDR1 is SNHLY, CDR2 FYNNEI. CDR3 sequence: CASSQNPTVYEQYF. The CDR3 DNA follows: TGTGCCAGCAGTCAAAACCCCACAGTGTACGAGCAGTACTTC.

Many counts were recorded for this clonotype. The gene calls are TRBV24-1 and TRBJ1-1, with D perhaps TRBD1 (6 bases). This CDR3 is built from 13 residues. Germline loops: CDR1 KGHDR, CDR2 SFDVKD. Trimming removed 7 bases at V and 1 base at J, with 9 bases between. CDR3 residues: CATRQGRNTEAFF. The CDR3 nucleotides read TGTGCCACCAGACAGGGACGGAACACTGAAGCTTTCTTT.

This clonotype was detected only a few times. This chain connects TRBV6-1 to TRBJ2-7, with D tentatively TRBD1 or TRBD2 (6 bases each). CDR3 length: 15 amino acids. The germline V gene encodes CDR1 MNHNS and CDR2 SASEGT. The V end lost 6 bases, the J end lost 2 bases, and 17 bases lay between the germline ends. The CDR3 DNA is TGTGCCAGCAGAAGTAGGACGGGGGCTACCTACGAGCAGTACTTC. Its translation: CASRSRTGATYEQYF.

This chain uses TRBV6-1 with TRBJ2-3, with D maybe TRBD1 (5 bases). V lost 11 bases to trimming and J lost 2 bases, with 14 bases between them. Germline-derived CDR1 and CDR2 are MNHNS and SASEGT. The CDR3 is 13 residues long. The CDR3 is CAQGQGYTDTQYF. CDR3 DNA sequence: TGTGCCCAAGGGCAGGGTTACACAGATACGCAGTATTTT.

Only a few counts were recorded for this clonotype. The chain employs TRBV12-3 or TRBV12-4 and TRBJ2-4; D call uncertain. V gave up 1 base and J gave up 1 base, with 11 bases separating them. CDR3 length equals 16 residues. The CDR3 loop reads CASSLEVGPAKNIQYF. The CDR3 region has the DNA TGTGCCAGCAGTTTAGAGGTGGGCCCGGCCAAAAACATTCAGTACTTC.

This clonotype was observed at least ten times. V usage is TRBV2 and J usage is TRBJ2-3; tentatively, D is TRBD1 (6 bases). CDR3 length: 15 residues. The V end was cut by 6 bases, the J end by 0 bases, with 13 bases between. Germline CDR1 is SNHLY and CDR2 is FYNNEI. Written as DNA, the CDR3 is TGTGCCAGCAGCGGTGGGACAACAAGCACAGATACGCAGTATTTT. Protein product: CASSGGTTSTDTQYF. Full variable domain (rest looked up from reference TRBV2 and TRBJ2-3): EPEVTQTPSHQVTQMGQEVILRCVPISNHLYFYWYRQILGQKVEFLVSFYNNEISEKSEIFDDQFSVERPDGSNFTLKIRSTKLEDSAMYFCASSGGTTSTDTQYFGPGTRLTVL.

Many counts were recorded for this clonotype. The J gene is TRBJ1-1, the V gene TRBV7-3; D is uncertain. Deletions cut 3 bases from V and 1 base from J, with 9 bases between. The CDR3 is 14 amino acids. CDR1 is SGHTA, CDR2 FQGTGA, per germline. The CDR3 DNA reads as TGTGCCAGCAGCTTCGACGGGTCGAACACTGAAGCTTTCTTT. It encodes CASSFDGSNTEAFF.

This clonotype occurred many times. The rearrangement uses TRBV11-2 and TRBJ1-2; the D is unclear. With 3 bases removed from V and 2 bases from J, the gap between germline ends came to 7 bases. The CDR3 extends over 13 amino acids. Germline CDR1 is SGHAT and CDR2 is FQNNGV. DNA of the CDR3: TGTGCCAGCAGCTTTGGCAGCAACTATGGCTACACCTTC. This codes for CASSFGSNYGYTF.

This clonotype was observed at least ten times. The CDR3 coding sequence is TGTGCCAGCAGCCCTATTCGACCCCAAGAGACCCAGTACTTC. Its protein is CASSPIRPQETQYF. The chain couples TRBV7-9 to TRBJ2-5, with no clear D. V lost 5 bases, J lost 1 base, and 11 bases lay in between. This CDR3 has 14 residues. Germline-derived CDR1 and CDR2 are SEHNR and FQNEAQ (reference sequence).

This clonotype was detected ten times or more. This sequence joins TRBV20-1 and TRBJ2-5; D remains ambiguous. Germline V CDR1 and CDR2: DFQATT, SNEGSKA (reference sequence). The V gene lost 2 bases and the J gene lost 5 bases, with 6 bases spanning the gap. The CDR3 has 11 residues. The CDR3, as DNA: TGCAGTGCTAGAAGGGCCGAGACCCAGTACTTC. Its protein is CSARRAETQYF.

The chain combines TRBV5-1 with TRBJ2-7; D unresolved. The CDR3 runs to 15 residues. V shed 0 bases and J shed 0 bases, with 10 bases lying between them. Germline CDR1 SGHRS, CDR2 YFSETQ. CDR3 sequence (DNA): TGCGCCAGCAGCTTGGCCAGGCCCTTCTCCTACGAGCAGTACTTC. Its translation: CASSLARPFSYEQYF.

V is TRBV19 and J is TRBJ2-7, with D possibly matching TRBD2 (6 bases). CDR3 length equals 14 residues. CDR1 LNHDA and CDR2 SQIVND come from the germline V gene (reference sequence). The V and J ends lost 7 bases and 2 bases respectively, with 15 bases between them. The DNA for the CDR3 is TGTGCCAGTACCCCCGGGAGACAGACCTACGAGCAGTACTTC. Translation: CASTPGRQTYEQYF.

This clonotype was seen a handful of times. This chain joins TRBV20-1 and TRBJ2-2; no definite D call. Trimming took off 0 bases at V and 7 bases at J, with 3 bases between the two ends. Germline V gives CDR1 DFQATT, CDR2 SNEGSKA (reference sequence). This CDR3 comprises 11 residues. The CDR3 spells CSARDHGELFF. The CDR3 DNA reads TGCAGTGCTAGAGATCACGGGGAGCTGTTTTTT.